This T cell receptor beta chain was recovered during a study of beta chain features in type 1 diabetes. Study as a whole: Across all samples, roughly 98,000,000 sorted cells were examined.

The study reverse transcribed the entire isolated RNA, so it sequenced expressed TCRB transcripts. The protocol was immunoSEQ multiplex PCR, while the TCRdb copy is restricted to in-frame clones and leaves out a portion. The repertoire holds some 370,000 clones, roughly a tenth seen once, with around 0.66% in the top ten. Trimming at V came to 11 bases and at J to 7 bases, leaving 9 bases not matched to a gene. The CDR3 loop spans 13 amino acids. The V gene's germline CDR1 is SNHLY and CDR2 FYNNEI. This clone was found many times. Its specificity is unknown. Study-level results: A greater similarity of naive, central memory and Treg TCRB repertoires was seen among patients than among healthy donors. Type 1 diabetes patients showed fewer insertions and more deletions at VDJ junctions. When Type 1 diabetes patients were examined, their TCRB CDR3s proved moderately but significantly shorter in all four CD4+ subsets.

This clonotype originated in a young man with type 1 diabetes. Sequencing input: central memory CD4+ T cells from blood. This chain joins TRBV2 and TRBJ2-4; TRBD1 aligns across 9 bases. The CDR3 DNA is TGTGCCTGTCTCGCCGGGACAGGGAACATTCAGTACTTC. Translation gives CACLAGTGNIQYF.